The next 27 T cell receptor beta chains were all read from a single sample in a study of T cell clonality in common variable immunodeficiency. TCRdb keeps only in-frame clones here, not all; method: immunoSEQ multiplex PCR. This sample comprises approximately 40,000 clones, none seen once only. The source material was peripheral blood mononuclear cells. All receptors derive from a person aged 18 to 70 in good health.

This clone was counted ten times or more. The read falls 3 residues short of the CDR3 end, and the missing part is taken from the germline J gene. This chain uses TRBV18 with TRBJ1-3; D remains unclear. CDR3 length: 12 amino acids. Per germline, CDR1 KGHSH and CDR2 LQKENI. V was clipped by 3 bases and J by 4 bases, with 4 bases between them. The covered CDR3 bases are TGTGCCAGCTCACCTCTGGGAAACACC. As protein: CASSPLGNT. The entire CDR3 reads CASSPLGNTIYF.

This clone was seen more than once but under ten times. The DNA ends 3 residues before the CDR3 does, and the rest of the CDR3 is filled in from the germline J gene. This sequence joins TRBV7-9 and TRBJ1-5; possibly TRBD1 for D (6 bases). This CDR3 is 13 amino acids long. Germline V CDR1 and CDR2: SEHNR, FQNEAQ (reference sequence). The V end was cut by 5 bases, the J end by 5 bases, with 10 bases between. CDR3 DNA (partial): TGTGCCAGCAGCCGGACAGCAGATCAGCCC. Amino acids: CASSRTADQP. The whole CDR3 protein is CASSRTADQPQHF.

This clone has at least ten counts. The CDR3 end falls 3 residues outside the read, so it is completed with the germline J gene. The J gene is TRBJ1-2, the V gene TRBV2; D unclear. CDR1 SNHLY and CDR2 FYNNEI come from the germline V gene. V lost 1 base, J lost 4 bases, and 7 bases lay in between. The CDR3 runs to 13 residues. Partial CDR3 DNA: TGTGCCAGCAGTGAAGGCGGATTCTATGGC. It translates to CASSEGGFYG. The CDR3, in full, reads CASSEGGFYGYTF.

This clone was seen at least ten times. Sequencing ends 3 residues short of the CDR3 end; the germline J gene provides the rest. This chain joins TRBV6-2 or TRBV6-3 and TRBJ2-7; 12 nucleotides align to TRBD2. CDR1 is MNHEY and CDR2 is SVGEGT in the germline V gene. The CDR3 sequence is 15 residues long. Trimming removed 6 bases from V and 4 bases from J; junction bases left unmatched: 7. The chain's CDR3 is CASRKGLAGLYEQYF. The CDR3 DNA, read in part, is TGTGCCAGCAGAAAAGGACTAGCGGGGTTATACGAG.

This clone has at least ten counts. From the germline J gene comes the end of the CDR3, since the read stops 3 residues before it. The chain links TRBV20-1 to TRBJ1-1; tentative D call: TRBD1 (5 bases). In germline, CDR1 is DFQATT, CDR2 SNEGSKA (reference sequence). This CDR3 is built from 13 residues. CDR3 sequence reads: CSARDTGGIQAFF. The sequenced part of the CDR3 DNA is TGCAGTGCTAGAGATACAGGCGGAATTCAA.

This clone was recorded at least ten times. The read ends 3 residues before the CDR3 terminus; that terminus is restored from the germline J gene. The genes are TRBV7-9 and TRBJ2-2; D ambiguous. V was pared by 2 bases and J by 4 bases, with 8 bases between. This CDR3 has 14 amino acids. The V gene's germline CDR1 is SEHNR and CDR2 FQNEAQ (reference sequence). CDR3 sequence reads: CASSLSSGTGELFF. Incomplete CDR3 DNA: TGTGCCAGCAGCTTATCCTCGGGCACCGGGGAG.

This clone was detected ten times or more. The CDR3 is cut off 3 residues early in the read; its end comes from the germline J gene. J is TRBJ2-7 and V is TRBV2; the D gene is possibly TRBD1 (5 bases). V lost 5 bases and J lost 0, with 14 bases in between. This CDR3 is built from 15 residues. The germline CDR1 and CDR2 sequences are SNHLY and FYNNEI. CDR3 residues: CASSRTFLSSYEQYF. The CDR3 bases that were read are TGTGCCAGCAGTAGGACATTCTTGAGCTCCTACGAG.

The sample holds many counts of this clone. Germline and junction disagree at one end, which may indicate a read error. The read ends 3 residues before the CDR3 terminus; that terminus is restored from the germline J gene. The chain uses TRBV4-1 and TRBJ2-5; D might be TRBD1 (5 bases). Germline values: CDR1 MGHRA, CDR2 YSYEKL. There are 13 residues in the CDR3. The DNA read from the CDR3 is TGCACCAGCCTGACAGAACCTAAAGAGACC. Translated: CTSLTEPKET. The whole CDR3 protein is CTSLTEPKETQYF.

This clone was seen repeatedly, ten times or more. CDR3 amino acids: CSTPDRVGYTF. Partial CDR3 DNA: TGCAGTACCCCCGACAGGGTCGGC. The chain has TRBV20-1 and TRBJ1-2; 7 bases map to TRBD1. The read stops 3 residues short of the end of the CDR3; the missing end is completed from the germline J gene. The germline gives CDR1 DFQATT, CDR2 SNEGSKA (reference sequence). The CDR3 runs 11 residues.

This clone was counted between two and nine times. The read comes to an end 3 residues before the CDR3 does, leaving the germline J gene to fill in the end. The chain joins TRBV5-1 to TRBJ2-3; 9 bases agree with TRBD2. CDR3 length: 14 amino acids. Germline loops: CDR1 SGHRS, CDR2 YFSETQ. The DNA read from the CDR3 is TGCGCCAGCAGCTCGTTAGCGGGAGAAGAGACG. This codes for CASSSLAGEET. Given in full, the CDR3 is CASSSLAGEETQYF.

This clone was counted at least ten times. The CDR3 is cut off 3 residues early in the read; its end comes from the germline J gene. The rearrangement links TRBV6-2 or TRBV6-3 to TRBJ1-2; TRBD1 is a possible D gene (5 bases). Germline CDR1 MNHEY, CDR2 SVGEGT. CDR3 length: 14 residues. V shed 6 bases and J shed 0 bases, with 11 bases lying between them. The CDR3 sequence is CASSRQGTNYGYTF. The sequenced CDR3 bases are TGTGCCAGCAGCCGGCAGGGTACTAACTATGGC.

There are many counts of this clone. The read terminates 3 residues ahead of where the CDR3 ends, so the germline J gene completes it. The genes are TRBV20-1 and TRBJ2-4, with 15 bases lining up with TRBD2. CDR1 and CDR2 from the germline V gene are DFQATT and SNEGSKA (reference sequence). This CDR3 is built from 18 residues. The J segment lost 2 bases and the V segment lost 5 bases, leaving 10 bases of the junction unmatched. CDR3 protein: CSALGLAGGNGSKNIQYF. CDR3 bases read: TGCAGTGCTCTCGGACTAGCGGGAGGGAATGGGTCCAAAAACATT.

Ten or more counts support this clone. The read ends 3 residues shy of where the CDR3 ends; the end is completed using the germline J gene. The chain carries TRBV2 and TRBJ1-4; 7 nucleotides agree with TRBD1. V shed 4 bases and J 4 bases; nucleotides not matched to a gene: 3. Germline assignment: CDR1 SNHLY and CDR2 FYNNEI. The CDR3 is made up of 14 amino acids. The CDR3 DNA, read in part, is TGTGCCAGCAGTGTGGACAGGATTAATGAAAAA. Protein: CASSVDRINEK. The entire CDR3 sequence reads CASSVDRINEKLFF.

This clone was picked up many times. Read coverage stops 3 residues before the CDR3 terminus; the germline J gene supplies the remainder. V and J are TRBV28 and TRBJ2-3, with TRBD1 as a possible D gene (6 bases). The length of the CDR3 is 15 residues. Germline CDR1 and CDR2: MDHEN and SYDVKM. Between the trimmed V and J ends, which lost 8 bases and 3 bases, there was a span of 18 bases. CDR3 sequence: CASPVWGRRTDTQYF. The CDR3 DNA, read in part, is TGTGCCAGCCCCGTTTGGGGGCGCAGGACAGATACG.

In this sample, this clone turned up many times. The read gets to within 3 residues of the CDR3 end, and the germline J gene fills in the rest. The V call is TRBV27, the J call TRBJ1-1; unclear D gene. Trimming shortened V by 0 bases and J by 7 bases, and 9 bases separated the two germline ends. Germline CDR1 is MNHEY and CDR2 is SMNVEV (reference sequence). The CDR3 is 13 amino acids. The chain's CDR3 is CASSLSHRNEAFF. CDR3 DNA (partial): TGTGCCAGCAGTTTATCCCATAGAAATGAA.

This clone was found a few times. Read coverage stops 3 residues before the CDR3 terminus; the germline J gene supplies the remainder. This chain links TRBV6-1 with TRBJ1-2; 11 bases are a match to TRBD1. J gave up 6 bases and V 4 bases, and 10 bases lay outside the gene matches. Germline lookup yields CDR1 MNHNS and CDR2 SASEGT. CDR3 length: 16 residues. CDR3 region: CASSAPRDRGSHGYTF. The sequenced CDR3 bases are TGTGCCAGCAGTGCTCCCCGGGACAGGGGGTCCCATGGC.

This clone showed up many times. The CDR3 is cut off 3 residues early in the read; its end comes from the germline J gene. This chain connects TRBV30 to TRBJ1-5; D not certain. Trimming removed 0 bases from V and 0 bases from J, with 6 bases in between. The CDR3 spans 14 residues. Germline values: CDR1 GTSNPN, CDR2 SVGIG (reference sequence). The part of the CDR3 DNA that was read is TGTGCCTGGAGTGTTAGTAATAGCAATCAGCCC. Translating gives CAWSVSNSNQP. The whole CDR3 sequence reads CAWSVSNSNQPQHF.

This clone was observed a handful of times. The sequence runs out 3 residues before the end of the CDR3; the remainder is reconstructed from the germline J gene. The chain uses TRBV11-1 and TRBJ2-1, with 11 bases aligning to TRBD2. Germline CDR1 reads SGHAT; CDR2 reads FQDESV (reference sequence). V lost 5 bases to trimming and J lost 4 bases; unmatched junction nucleotides: 4. CDR3 length equals 15 residues. This CDR3 reads CASSKTSGAYNEQFF. The CDR3 DNA, read in part, is TGTGCCAGCAGCAAGACTAGCGGGGCATACAATGAG.

This clone showed up many times. The read ends 3 residues shy of where the CDR3 ends; the end is completed using the germline J gene. V is TRBV2 and J is TRBJ1-2, with unresolved D. The CDR3 is 13 amino acids. From germline, CDR1 is SNHLY and CDR2 FYNNEI. The V end lost 1 base, the J end lost 5 bases, and 8 bases lay between the germline ends. The CDR3 sequence is CASSEEGLYGYTF. The covered CDR3 bases are TGTGCCAGCAGTGAAGAGGGCCTGTATGGC.

This clone was seen many times. Read data end 3 residues before the CDR3 end; the end is taken from the germline J gene. This chain joins TRBV7-9 and TRBJ2-7, with D possibly being TRBD1 (5 bases). The V end lost 5 bases, the J end lost 6 bases, and 11 bases lay between the germline ends. There are 12 residues in the CDR3. CDR1 and CDR2 from the germline V gene are SEHNR and FQNEAQ (reference sequence). CDR3 bases read: TGTGCCAGCAGCCCGCAGGGTAGCGAG. Translating gives CASSPQGSE. The full CDR3 protein is CASSPQGSEQYF.

This clone appeared many times. CDR3 protein: CASKDAERDTGELFF. CDR3 DNA, as far as it was read: TGCGCCAGCAAGGACGCCGAGCGGGACACCGGGGAG. This chain connects TRBV5-1 to TRBJ2-2, with D maybe TRBD2 (6 bases). Read data end 3 residues before the CDR3 end; the end is taken from the germline J gene. This CDR3 is built from 15 residues. Trimming removed 6 bases from V and 3 bases from J, with 15 bases in between. The germline V gene has CDR1 SGHRS and CDR2 YFSETQ.

This clone was detected many times. From the germline J gene comes the end of the CDR3, since the read stops 3 residues before it. This sequence joins TRBV6-1 and TRBJ1-1; perhaps TRBD1 as D (5 bases). This CDR3 is 12 amino acids long. Trimming pared 2 bases from V and 7 bases from J, leaving 8 bases between. Germline V CDR1 and CDR2: MNHNS, SASEGT. The sequenced CDR3 bases are TGTGCCAGCAGTGAAAGGGGACTTGAA. The encoded protein is CASSERGLE. The complete CDR3 reads CASSERGLEAFF.

This clone was observed a few times. The covered CDR3 bases are TGTGCCAGCAGCTTAGCGGGACAGGGGACCTATGGC. It encodes CASSLAGQGTYG. The whole CDR3 is CASSLAGQGTYGYTF. This chain uses TRBV11-1 with TRBJ1-2; 10 positions agree with TRBD1. The missing CDR3 end, 3 residues past where the read stops, is filled in from the germline J gene. This CDR3 has 15 amino acids. Losses at the gene ends were 0 bases for V and 4 bases for J; bases not matched to a gene: 2. Germline CDR1 reads SGHAT; CDR2 reads FQDESV (reference sequence).

The sequenced part of the CDR3 DNA is TGTGCCAGCTCACCAACAGGGGTTGGGGCAGATACC. This translates into CASSPTGVGADT. The whole CDR3 sequence is CASSPTGVGADTYTF. The V gene is TRBV18, the J gene TRBJ1-2, with 7 bases matching TRBD1. The read halts 3 residues ahead of the CDR3 end, with the missing end drawn from the germline J gene. The length of the CDR3 is 15 residues. In germline, CDR1 is KGHSH, CDR2 LQKENI. Supplemented by reference TRBV18 and TRBJ1-2, the full variable domain reads NAGVMQNPRHLVRRRGQEARLRCSPMKGHSHVYWYRQLPEEGLKFMVYLQKENIIDESGMPKERFSAEFPKEGPSILRIQQVVRGDSAAYFCASSPTGVGADTYTFGSGTRLTVV.

This clone was observed at least ten times. The read terminates 3 residues ahead of where the CDR3 ends, so the germline J gene completes it. The gene calls are TRBV6-4 and TRBJ2-7; 8 bases map to TRBD1. This CDR3 has 15 residues. V dropped 6 bases and J dropped 5; count of bases not matched to a gene: 12. Germline lookup yields CDR1 MRHNA and CDR2 SNTAGT. Partial CDR3 DNA: TGTGCCAGCAGAGCCGGGACAGGAGGATTTGACGAG. It translates to CASRAGTGGFDE. The complete CDR3 reads CASRAGTGGFDEQYF.

This clone has at least ten counts. The read terminates 3 residues before the CDR3 end, so the remaining end is supplied by the germline J gene. V gene TRBV2 combines with J gene TRBJ1-4; 9 bases agree with TRBD1. This CDR3 region has 13 residues. With V trimmed by 5 bases and J by 6 bases, 1 base remained unmatched. Germline values: CDR1 SNHLY, CDR2 FYNNEI. The covered CDR3 bases are TGTGCCAGCAGTTGGGACAGGGATGAAAAA. Translated: CASSWDRDEK. The CDR3 reads in full as CASSWDRDEKLFF.

This clone was seen at least ten times. The CDR3 end is not reached by the read, which stops 3 residues before it; the germline J gene fills it in. The genes are TRBV19 and TRBJ1-1; D is unresolved. The length of the CDR3 is 14 residues. V dropped 3 bases and J dropped 2 bases, with 10 bases sitting between them. The germline gives CDR1 LNHDA, CDR2 SQIVND (reference sequence). CDR3 amino acids: CASSIDNRNTEAFF. The part of the CDR3 DNA that was read is TGTGCCAGTAGTATCGACAACCGAAACACTGAA.